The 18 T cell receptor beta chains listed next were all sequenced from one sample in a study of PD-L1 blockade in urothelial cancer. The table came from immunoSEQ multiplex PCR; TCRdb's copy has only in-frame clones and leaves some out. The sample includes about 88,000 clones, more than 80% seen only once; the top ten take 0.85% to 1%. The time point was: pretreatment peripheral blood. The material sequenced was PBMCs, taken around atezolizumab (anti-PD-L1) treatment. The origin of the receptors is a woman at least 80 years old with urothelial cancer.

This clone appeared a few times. CDR3 sequence (DNA): TGTGCCGTCGACCGGGACAGGGGGCGTGAAGCTTTCTTT. It is translated as CAVDRDRGREAFF. J is TRBJ1-1 and V is TRBV6-1; 12 bases are shared with TRBD1. Germline V gene sequence: CDR1 MNHNS, CDR2 SASEGT. The CDR3 sequence is 13 residues long. The V and J ends lost 11 bases and 7 bases, in that order; junction bases with no gene match: 8.

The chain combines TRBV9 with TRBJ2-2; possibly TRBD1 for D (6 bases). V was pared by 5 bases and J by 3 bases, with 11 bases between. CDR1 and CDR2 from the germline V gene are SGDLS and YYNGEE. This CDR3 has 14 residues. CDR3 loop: CASRGDTDTGELFF. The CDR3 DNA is TGTGCCAGCAGAGGGGACACCGACACCGGGGAGCTGTTTTTT.

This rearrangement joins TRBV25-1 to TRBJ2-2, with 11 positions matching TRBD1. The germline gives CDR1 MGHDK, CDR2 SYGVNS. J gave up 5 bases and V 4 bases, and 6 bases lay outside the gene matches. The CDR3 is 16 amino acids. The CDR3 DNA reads TGTGCCAGCAGTGGAGGGACAGGGGGGAGAACCGGGGAGCTGTTTTTT. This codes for CASSGGTGGRTGELFF.

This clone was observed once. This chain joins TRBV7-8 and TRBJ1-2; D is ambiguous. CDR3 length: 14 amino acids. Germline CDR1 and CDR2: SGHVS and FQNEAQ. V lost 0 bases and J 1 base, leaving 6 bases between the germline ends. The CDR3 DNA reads TGTGCCAGCAGCTTAGCGGCCTTTAACTATGGCTACACCTTC. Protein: CASSLAAFNYGYTF.

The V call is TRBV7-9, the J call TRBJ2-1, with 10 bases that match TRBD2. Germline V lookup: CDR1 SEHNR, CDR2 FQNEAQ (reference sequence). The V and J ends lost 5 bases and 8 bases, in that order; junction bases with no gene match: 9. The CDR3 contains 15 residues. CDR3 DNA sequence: TGTGCCAGCAGCATAAGCGGGGGGGGGACCGATGAGCAGTTCTTC. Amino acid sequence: CASSISGGGTDEQFF. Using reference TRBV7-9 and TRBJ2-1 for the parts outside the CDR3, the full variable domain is DTGVSQNPRHKITKRGQNVTFRCDPISEHNRLYWYRQTLGQGPEFLTYFQNEAQLEKSRLLSDRFSAERPKGSFSTLEIQRTEQGDSAMYLCASSISGGGTDEQFFGPGTRLTVL.

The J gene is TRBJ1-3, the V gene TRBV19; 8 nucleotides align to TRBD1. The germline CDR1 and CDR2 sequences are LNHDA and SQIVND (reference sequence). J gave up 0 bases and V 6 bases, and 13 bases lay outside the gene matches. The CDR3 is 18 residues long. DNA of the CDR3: TGTGCCAGTAGCCAATCGGGACAGGTCGCATACTCTGGAAACACCATATATTTT. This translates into CASSQSGQVAYSGNTIYF. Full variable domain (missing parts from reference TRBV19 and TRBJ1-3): DGGITQSPKYLFRKEGQNVTLSCEQNLNHDAMYWYRQDPGQGLRLIYYSQIVNDFQKGDIAEGYSVSREKKESFPLTVTSAQKNPTAFYLCASSQSGQVAYSGNTIYFGEGSWLTVV.

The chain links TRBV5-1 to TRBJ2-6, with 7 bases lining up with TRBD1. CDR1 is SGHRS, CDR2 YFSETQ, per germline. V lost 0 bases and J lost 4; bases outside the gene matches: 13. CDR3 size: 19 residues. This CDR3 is CASSLAGTGDVSGANVLTF. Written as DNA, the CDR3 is TGCGCCAGCAGCTTGGCCGGAACAGGGGACGTATCCGGGGCCAACGTCCTGACTTTC.

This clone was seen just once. CDR3 in DNA: TGTGCCAGCAGCCAGGCCCTGAACACTGAAGCTTTCTTT. Translation gives CASSQALNTEAFF. The chain carries TRBV6-4 and TRBJ1-1; D call uncertain. The germline gives CDR1 MRHNA, CDR2 SNTAGT. V dropped 6 bases and J dropped 0 bases, with 8 bases sitting between them. This CDR3 is 13 amino acids long.

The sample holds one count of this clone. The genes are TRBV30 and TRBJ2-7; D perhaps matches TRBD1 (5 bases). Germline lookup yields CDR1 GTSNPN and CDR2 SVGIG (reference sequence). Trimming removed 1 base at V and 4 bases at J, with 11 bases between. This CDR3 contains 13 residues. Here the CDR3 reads CAWSGQFSYEQYF. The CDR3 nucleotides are TGTGCCTGGAGTGGACAGTTTTCTTACGAGCAGTACTTC.

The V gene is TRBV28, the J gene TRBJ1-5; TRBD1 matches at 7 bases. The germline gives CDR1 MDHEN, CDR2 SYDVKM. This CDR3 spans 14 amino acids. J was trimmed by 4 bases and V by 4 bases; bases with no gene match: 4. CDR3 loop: CASSSGQVNQPQHF. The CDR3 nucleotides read TGTGCCAGCAGTTCCGGACAGGTAAATCAGCCCCAGCATTTT.

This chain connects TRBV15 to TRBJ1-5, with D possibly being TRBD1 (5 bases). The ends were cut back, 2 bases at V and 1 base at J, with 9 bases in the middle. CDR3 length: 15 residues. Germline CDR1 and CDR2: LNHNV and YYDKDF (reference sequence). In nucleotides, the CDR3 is TGTGCCACCAGCAGACCTGACAGAAGCAATCAGCCCCAGCATTTT. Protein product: CATSRPDRSNQPQHF.

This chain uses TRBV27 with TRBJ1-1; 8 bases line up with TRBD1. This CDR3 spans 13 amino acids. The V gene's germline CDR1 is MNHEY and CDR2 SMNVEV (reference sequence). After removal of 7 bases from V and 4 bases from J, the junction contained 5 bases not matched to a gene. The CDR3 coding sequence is TGTGCCAGCACCAAAACAGGGGGCACTGAAGCTTTCTTT. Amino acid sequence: CASTKTGGTEAFF.

The CDR3: CASSRKTYPSTNEQFF. The CDR3 DNA follows: TGTGCCAGCAGTCGCAAGACATATCCCTCTACTAATGAGCAGTTCTTC. This sequence joins TRBV27 and TRBJ2-1, with D uncertain. Germline assignment: CDR1 MNHEY and CDR2 SMNVEV (reference sequence). V was trimmed by 5 bases and J by 7 bases, leaving 21 bases between them. This CDR3 is built from 16 residues.

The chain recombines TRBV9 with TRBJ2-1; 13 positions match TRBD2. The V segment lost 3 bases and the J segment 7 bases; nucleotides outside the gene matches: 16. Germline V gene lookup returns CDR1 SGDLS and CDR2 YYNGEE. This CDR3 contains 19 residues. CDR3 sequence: CASSEPGEGTSGISNEQFF. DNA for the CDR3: TGTGCCAGCAGCGAACCGGGAGAGGGGACTAGCGGGATTAGTAATGAGCAGTTCTTC. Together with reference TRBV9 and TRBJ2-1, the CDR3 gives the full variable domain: DSGVTQTPKHLITATGQRVTLRCSPRSGDLSVYWYQQSLDQGLQFLIQYYNGEERAKGNILERFSAQQFPDLHSELNLSSLELGDSALYFCASSEPGEGTSGISNEQFFGPGTRLTVL.

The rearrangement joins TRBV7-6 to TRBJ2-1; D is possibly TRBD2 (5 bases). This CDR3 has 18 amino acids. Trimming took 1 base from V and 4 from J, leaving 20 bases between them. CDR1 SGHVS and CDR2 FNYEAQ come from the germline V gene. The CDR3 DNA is TGTGCCAGCAGCTTAGGTCCGGTCGGGGTAGGGTCTTACAATGAGCAGTTCTTC. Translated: CASSLGPVGVGSYNEQFF.

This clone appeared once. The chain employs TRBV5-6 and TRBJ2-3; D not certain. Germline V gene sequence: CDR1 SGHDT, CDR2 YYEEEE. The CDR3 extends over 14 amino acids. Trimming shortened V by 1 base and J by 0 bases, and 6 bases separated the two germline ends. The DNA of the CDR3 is TGTGCCAGCAGCTTGTCAGGCAGCACAGATACGCAGTATTTT. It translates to CASSLSGSTDTQYF.

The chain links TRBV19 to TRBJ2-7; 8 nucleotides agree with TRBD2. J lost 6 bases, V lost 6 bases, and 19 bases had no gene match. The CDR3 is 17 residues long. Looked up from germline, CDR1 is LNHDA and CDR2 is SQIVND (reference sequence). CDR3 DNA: TGTGCCAGTAGCTCACCCATTATGAGCGGGAGTCCAGTCGAGCAGTACTTC. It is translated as CASSSPIMSGSPVEQYF.

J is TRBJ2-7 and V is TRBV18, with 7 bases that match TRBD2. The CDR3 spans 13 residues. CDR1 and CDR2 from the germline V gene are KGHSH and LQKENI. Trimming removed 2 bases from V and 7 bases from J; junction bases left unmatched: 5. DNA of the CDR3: TGTGCCAGCTCACCAGGGGGGGTTTGGGAGCAGTACTTC. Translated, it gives CASSPGGVWEQYF.